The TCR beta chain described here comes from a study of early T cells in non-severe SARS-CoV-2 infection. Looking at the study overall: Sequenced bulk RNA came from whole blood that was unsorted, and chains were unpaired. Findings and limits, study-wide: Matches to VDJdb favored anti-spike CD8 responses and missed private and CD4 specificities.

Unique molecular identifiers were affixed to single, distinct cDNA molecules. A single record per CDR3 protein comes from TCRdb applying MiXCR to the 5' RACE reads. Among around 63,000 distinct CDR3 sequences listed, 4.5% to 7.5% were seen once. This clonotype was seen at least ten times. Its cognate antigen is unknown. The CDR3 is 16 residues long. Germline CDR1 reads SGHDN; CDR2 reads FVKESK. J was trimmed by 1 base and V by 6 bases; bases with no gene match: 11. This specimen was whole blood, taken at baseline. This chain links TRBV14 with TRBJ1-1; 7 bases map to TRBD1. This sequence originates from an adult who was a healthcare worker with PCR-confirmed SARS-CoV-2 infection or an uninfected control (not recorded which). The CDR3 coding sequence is TGTGCCAGCAGACCTACAGGGGCTTCGGGGAACACTGAAGCTTTCTTT. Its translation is CASRPTGASGNTEAFF. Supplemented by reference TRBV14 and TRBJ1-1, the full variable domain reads EAGVTQFPSHSVIEKGQTVTLRCDPISGHDNLYWYRRVMGKEIKFLLHFVKESKQDESGMPNNRFLAERTGGTYSTLKVQPAELEDSGVYFCASRPTGASGNTEAFFGQGTRLTVV.